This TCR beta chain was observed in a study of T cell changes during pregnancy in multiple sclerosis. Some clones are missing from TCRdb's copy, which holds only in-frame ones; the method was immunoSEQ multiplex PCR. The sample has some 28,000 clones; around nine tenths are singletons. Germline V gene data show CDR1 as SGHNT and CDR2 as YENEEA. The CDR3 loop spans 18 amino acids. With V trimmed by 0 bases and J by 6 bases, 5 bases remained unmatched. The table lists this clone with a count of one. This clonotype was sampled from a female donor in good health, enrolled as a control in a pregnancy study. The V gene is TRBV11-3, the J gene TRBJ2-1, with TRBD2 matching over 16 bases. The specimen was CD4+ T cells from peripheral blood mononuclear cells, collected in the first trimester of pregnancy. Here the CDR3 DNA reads TGTGCCAGCAGCTTAGATGGGACTAGCGGGAGGGCCATCAATGAGCAGTTCTTC. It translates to CASSLDGTSGRAINEQFF.